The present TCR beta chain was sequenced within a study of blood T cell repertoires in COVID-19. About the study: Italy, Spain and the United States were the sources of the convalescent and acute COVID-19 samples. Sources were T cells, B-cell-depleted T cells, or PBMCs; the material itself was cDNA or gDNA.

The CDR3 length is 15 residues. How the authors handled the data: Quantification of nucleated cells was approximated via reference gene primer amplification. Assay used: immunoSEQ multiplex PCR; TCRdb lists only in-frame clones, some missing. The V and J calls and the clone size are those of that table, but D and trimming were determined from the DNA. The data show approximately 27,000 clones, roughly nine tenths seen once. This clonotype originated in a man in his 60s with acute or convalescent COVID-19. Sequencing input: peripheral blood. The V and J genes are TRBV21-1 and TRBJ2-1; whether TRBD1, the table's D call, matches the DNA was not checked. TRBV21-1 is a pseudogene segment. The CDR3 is CASSNDIVYYNEQFF. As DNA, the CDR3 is TGTGCCAGCAGCAACGACATAGTCTACTACAATGAGCAGTTCTTC.